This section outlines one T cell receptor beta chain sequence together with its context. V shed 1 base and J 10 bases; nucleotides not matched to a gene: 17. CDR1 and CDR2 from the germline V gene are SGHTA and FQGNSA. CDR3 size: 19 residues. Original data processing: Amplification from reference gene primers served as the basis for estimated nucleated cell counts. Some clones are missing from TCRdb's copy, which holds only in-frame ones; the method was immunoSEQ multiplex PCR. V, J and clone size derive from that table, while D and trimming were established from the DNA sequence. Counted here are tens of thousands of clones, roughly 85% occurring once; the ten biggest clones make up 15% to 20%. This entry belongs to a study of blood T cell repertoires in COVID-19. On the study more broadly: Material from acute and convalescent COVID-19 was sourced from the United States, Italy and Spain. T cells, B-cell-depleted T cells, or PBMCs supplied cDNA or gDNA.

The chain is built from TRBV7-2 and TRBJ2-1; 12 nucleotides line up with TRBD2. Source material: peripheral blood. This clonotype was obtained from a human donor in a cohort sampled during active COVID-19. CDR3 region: CASSLVASGGAGLLGEQFF. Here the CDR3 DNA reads TGTGCCAGCAGCTTAGTCGCTAGCGGGGGGGCAGGTCTCTTAGGGGAGCAGTTCTTC. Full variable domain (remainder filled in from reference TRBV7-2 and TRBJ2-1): GAGVSQSPSNKVTEKGKDVELRCDPISGHTALYWYRQSLGQGLEFLIYFQGNSAPDKSGLPSDRFSAERTGGSVSTLTIQRTQQEDSAVYLCASSLVASGGAGLLGEQFFGPGTRLTVL.